The sequence of this TCR beta chain was determined in a study of OX40 agonist ivuxolimab in advanced cancers. Blood was sampled at baseline, cycle 4 day 1, and cycle 7 day 1. Trimming removed 0 bases from V and 0 bases from J, with 14 bases in between. The CDR3 has 17 amino acids. The germline CDR1 and CDR2 sequences are SGHRS and YFSETQ. The table came from immunoSEQ multiplex PCR; TCRdb's copy has only in-frame clones and leaves some out. The sample has around 80,000 clones, less than 85% seen once. Sequenced material: CD4+ or CD8+ T cells sorted from blood, taken in a trial of the OX40 agonist ivuxolimab. The clonotype was recovered from an adult with an advanced solid tumor such as melanoma, head and neck, liver or kidney cancer. The genes are TRBV5-1 and TRBJ2-3; TRBD2 is a possible D gene (6 bases). CDR3 sequence: CASSLAWGGTSTDTQYF. Here the CDR3 DNA reads TGCGCCAGCAGCTTGGCCTGGGGCGGGACTAGCACAGATACGCAGTATTTT. Full variable domain (remainder filled in from reference TRBV5-1 and TRBJ2-3): KAGVTQTPRYLIKTRGQQVTLSCSPISGHRSVSWYQQTPGQGLQFLFEYFSETQRNKGNFPGRFSGRQFSNSRSEMNVSTLELGDSALYLCASSLAWGGTSTDTQYFGPGTRLTVL.